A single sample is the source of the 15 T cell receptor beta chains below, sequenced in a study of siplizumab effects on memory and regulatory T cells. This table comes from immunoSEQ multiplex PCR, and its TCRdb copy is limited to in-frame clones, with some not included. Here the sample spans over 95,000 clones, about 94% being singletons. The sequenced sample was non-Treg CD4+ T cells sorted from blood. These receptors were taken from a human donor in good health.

In DNA, the CDR3 is TGCGCCAGCAGCCTTGGATCTTTGGGCAACACTGAAGCTTTCTTT. The encoded protein is CASSLGSLGNTEAFF. V and J are TRBV4-1 and TRBJ1-1; D not certain. Trimming removed 4 bases from V and 2 bases from J, with 14 bases in between. This CDR3 comprises 15 residues. The germline V gene has CDR1 MGHRA and CDR2 YSYEKL.

CDR3 in amino acids: CAIKLGGNSPLHF. Written as DNA, the CDR3 is TGTGCCATCAAATTGGGGGGAAATTCACCCCTCCACTTT. V is TRBV10-3 and J is TRBJ1-6, with D maybe TRBD1 (5 bases). There are 13 residues in the CDR3. CDR1 and CDR2 from the germline V gene are ENHRY and SYGVKD. The V end was cut by 7 bases, the J end by 7 bases, with 11 bases between.

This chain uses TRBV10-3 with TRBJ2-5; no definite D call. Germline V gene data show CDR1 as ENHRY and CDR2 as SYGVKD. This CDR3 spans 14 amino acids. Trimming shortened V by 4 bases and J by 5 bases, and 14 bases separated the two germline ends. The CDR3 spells CAISGLTAFETQYF. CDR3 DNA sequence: TGTGCCATCAGTGGACTGACTGCGTTCGAGACCCAGTACTTC.

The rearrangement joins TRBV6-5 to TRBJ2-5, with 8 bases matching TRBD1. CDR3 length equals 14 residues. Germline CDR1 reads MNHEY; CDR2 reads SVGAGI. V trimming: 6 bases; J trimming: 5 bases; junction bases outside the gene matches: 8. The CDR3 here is CASRWTGKGETQYF. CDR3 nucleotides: TGTGCCAGCAGATGGACAGGGAAAGGGGAGACCCAGTACTTC.

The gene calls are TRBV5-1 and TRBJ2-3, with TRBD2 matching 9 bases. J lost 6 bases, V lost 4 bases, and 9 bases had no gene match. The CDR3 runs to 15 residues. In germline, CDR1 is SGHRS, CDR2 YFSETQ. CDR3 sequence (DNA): TGCGCCAGCAGCCAAGCCCTAGCGGGGTTCGATACGCAGTATTTT. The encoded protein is CASSQALAGFDTQYF.

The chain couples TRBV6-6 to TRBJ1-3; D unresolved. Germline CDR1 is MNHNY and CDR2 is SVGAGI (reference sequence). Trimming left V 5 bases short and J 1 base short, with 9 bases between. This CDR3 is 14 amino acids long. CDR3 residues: CASSPYTSGNTIYF. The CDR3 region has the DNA TGTGCCAGCAGTCCCTACACTTCTGGAAACACCATATATTTT.

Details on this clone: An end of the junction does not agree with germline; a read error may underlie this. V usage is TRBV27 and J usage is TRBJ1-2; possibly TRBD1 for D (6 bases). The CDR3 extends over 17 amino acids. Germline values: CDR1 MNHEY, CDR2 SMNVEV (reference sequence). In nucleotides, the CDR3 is TGTGCCAGCAGAACCAATTCCCGGGGGGCAGCTAACCATGGCTACACCTTC. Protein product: CASRTNSRGAANHGYTF.

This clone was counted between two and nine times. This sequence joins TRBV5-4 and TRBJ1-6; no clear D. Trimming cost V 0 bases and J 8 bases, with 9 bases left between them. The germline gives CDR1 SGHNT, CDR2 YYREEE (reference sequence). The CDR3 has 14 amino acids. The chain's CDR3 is CASSLGSGDSPLHF. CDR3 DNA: TGTGCCAGCAGCTTGGGGAGCGGGGATTCACCCCTCCACTTT.

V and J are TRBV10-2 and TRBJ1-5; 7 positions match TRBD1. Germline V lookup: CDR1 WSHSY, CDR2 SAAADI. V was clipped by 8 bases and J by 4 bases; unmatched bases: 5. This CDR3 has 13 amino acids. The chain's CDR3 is CASGGQINQPQHF. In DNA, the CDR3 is TGCGCCAGCGGGGGACAGATTAATCAGCCCCAGCATTTT.

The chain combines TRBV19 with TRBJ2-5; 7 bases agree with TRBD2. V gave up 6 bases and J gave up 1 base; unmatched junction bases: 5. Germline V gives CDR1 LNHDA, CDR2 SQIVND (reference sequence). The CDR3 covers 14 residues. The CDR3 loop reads CASSSGGGQETQYF. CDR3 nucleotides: TGTGCCAGTAGCAGTGGCGGGGGCCAAGAGACCCAGTACTTC.

CDR3 in amino acids: CASADRGLSGNTIYF. The CDR3 nucleotides read TGTGCCAGTGCCGACCGAGGACTCTCTGGAAACACCATATATTTT. V gene TRBV9 combines with J gene TRBJ1-3, with D uncertain. Germline values: CDR1 SGDLS, CDR2 YYNGEE. The CDR3 sequence is 15 residues long. The V end was cut by 8 bases, the J end by 0 bases, with 15 bases between.

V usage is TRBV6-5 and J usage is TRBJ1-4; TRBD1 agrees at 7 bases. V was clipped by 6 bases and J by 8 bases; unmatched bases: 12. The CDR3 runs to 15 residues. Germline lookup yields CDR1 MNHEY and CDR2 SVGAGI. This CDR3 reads CASRKSRGRLEKLFF. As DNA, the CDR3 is TGTGCCAGCAGGAAGTCGAGGGGGCGTCTGGAAAAACTGTTTTTT.

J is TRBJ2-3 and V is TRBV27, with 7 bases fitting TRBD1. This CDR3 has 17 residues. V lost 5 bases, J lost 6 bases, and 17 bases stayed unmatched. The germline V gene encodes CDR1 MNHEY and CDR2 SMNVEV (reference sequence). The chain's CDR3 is CASSTLTHYRGVDTQYF. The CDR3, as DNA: TGTGCCAGCAGTACTCTTACCCATTACAGGGGTGTGGATACGCAGTATTTT.

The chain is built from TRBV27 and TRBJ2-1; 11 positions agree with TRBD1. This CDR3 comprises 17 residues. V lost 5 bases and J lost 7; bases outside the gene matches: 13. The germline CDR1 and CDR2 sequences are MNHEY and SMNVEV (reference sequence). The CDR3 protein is CASSILGQGASRNEQFF. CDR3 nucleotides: TGTGCCAGCAGTATCCTCGGACAGGGGGCGAGTAGAAATGAGCAGTTCTTC.

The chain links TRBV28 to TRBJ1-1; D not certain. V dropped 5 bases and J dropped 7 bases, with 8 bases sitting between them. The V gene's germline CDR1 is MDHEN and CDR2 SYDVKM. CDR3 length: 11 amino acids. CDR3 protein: CASSQPSEAFF. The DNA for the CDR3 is TGTGCCAGCAGTCAGCCCAGTGAAGCTTTCTTT.